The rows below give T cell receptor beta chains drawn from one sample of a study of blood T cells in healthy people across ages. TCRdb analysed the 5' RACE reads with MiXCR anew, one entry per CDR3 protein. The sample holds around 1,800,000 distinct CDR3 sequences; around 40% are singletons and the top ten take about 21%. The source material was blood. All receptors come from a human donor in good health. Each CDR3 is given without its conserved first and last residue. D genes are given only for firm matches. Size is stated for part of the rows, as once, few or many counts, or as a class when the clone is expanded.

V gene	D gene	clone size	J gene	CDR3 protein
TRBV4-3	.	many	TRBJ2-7	ASSQDIIHEQY
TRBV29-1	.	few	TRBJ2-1	SVEDQASEQF
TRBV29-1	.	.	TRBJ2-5	SAHRVAGETQY
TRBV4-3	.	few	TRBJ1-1	ASSQEALVDTEAF
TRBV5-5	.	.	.	ASSLGVGGSYQETQF
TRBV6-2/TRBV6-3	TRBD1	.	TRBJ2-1	ASSFGQGRNEQF
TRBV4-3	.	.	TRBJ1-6	ASSQQGFNSPLH
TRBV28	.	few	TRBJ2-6	ASSSRDWTSGANVLT
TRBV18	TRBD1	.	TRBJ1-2	ASSPETGALDGYT
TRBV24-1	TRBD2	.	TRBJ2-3	ATSDSSGGDLNTQY
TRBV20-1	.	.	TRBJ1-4	SARWREKLF
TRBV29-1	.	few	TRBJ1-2	SAYRDAYGYT
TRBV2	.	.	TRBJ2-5	ASSEVGVLGETQY
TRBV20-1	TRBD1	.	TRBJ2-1	SANNRGLSETQF
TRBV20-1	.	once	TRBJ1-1	SASDGRPEAF
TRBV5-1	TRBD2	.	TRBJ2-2	ASSLAMGLAMPGELF
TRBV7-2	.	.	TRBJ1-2	ASSPRARGYT
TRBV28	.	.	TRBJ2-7	ASSLWVSSSYEQY
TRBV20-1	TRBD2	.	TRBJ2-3	SARLRAGDTDTQY
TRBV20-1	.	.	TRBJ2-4	SAPRGAEGNIQY
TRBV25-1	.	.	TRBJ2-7	ASSVPGIHEQY
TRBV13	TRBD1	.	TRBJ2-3	ASSLWTGPSTDTQY
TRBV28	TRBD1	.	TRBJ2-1	ASRMTGGSYNEQF
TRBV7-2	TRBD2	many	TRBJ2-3	ASGERGGRTDTQY
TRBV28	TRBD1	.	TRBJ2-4	AGSPTGVVWEQY
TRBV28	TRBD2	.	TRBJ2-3	ASSTPSGVSTDTQY
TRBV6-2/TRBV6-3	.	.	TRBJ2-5	ASRDHTAETQY
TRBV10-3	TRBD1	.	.	AISEWDRGNEQY
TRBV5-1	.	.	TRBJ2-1	ASSLEGRVAVNNEQF
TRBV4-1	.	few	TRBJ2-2	ASSASSVVGELF
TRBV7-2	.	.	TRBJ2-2	ASSPRLSGELF
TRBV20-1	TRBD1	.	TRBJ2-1	SARDRGAYNEQF
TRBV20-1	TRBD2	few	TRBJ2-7	SASLRGASYEQY
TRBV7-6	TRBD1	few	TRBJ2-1	ASSPRGHNEQF
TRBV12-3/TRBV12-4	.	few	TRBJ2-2	ASTLRWAGELF
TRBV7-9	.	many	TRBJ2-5	ASRPGGGRRGQETQY
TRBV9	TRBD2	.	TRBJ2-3	ASSFRTGLAGVTDTQY
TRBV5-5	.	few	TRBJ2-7	ASSLGGPGAISYEQY
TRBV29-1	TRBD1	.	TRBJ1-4	SVEEGGQGDKLF
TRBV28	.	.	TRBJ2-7	ASKPGANRFGRSYEQY
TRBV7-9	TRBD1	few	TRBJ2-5	ASSWSRTGGETQY
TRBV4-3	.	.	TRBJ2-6	ASSHPVLTDTPSGANVLT
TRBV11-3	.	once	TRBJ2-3	ASSLGQTGLDTQY
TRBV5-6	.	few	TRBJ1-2	ASSLDWRNYT
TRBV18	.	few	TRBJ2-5	ASSPITSGVRETQY
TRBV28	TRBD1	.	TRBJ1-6	ASSLTGGFNSPLH
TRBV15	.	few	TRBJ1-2	ATSRVQGAYGYT
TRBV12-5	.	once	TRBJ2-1	ASGFGTPGDEQF
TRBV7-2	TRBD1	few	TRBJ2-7	ASSPQTGGYEQY
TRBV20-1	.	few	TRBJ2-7	SARRVRSSYEQY
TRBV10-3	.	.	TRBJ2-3	AISRLRETSTDTQY
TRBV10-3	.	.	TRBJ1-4	AISEATNEKLF
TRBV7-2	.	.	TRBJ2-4	ASSFRPPWEDIQY
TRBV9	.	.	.	ASSVVSNNEQY
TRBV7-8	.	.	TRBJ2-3	ASSLEGPVTQY